The rows below give T cell receptor beta chains drawn from one sample of a study of blood T cells in healthy people across ages. TCRdb processed the 5' RACE reads anew with MiXCR; each CDR3 protein has one entry. The table has under 1,100,000 distinct CDR3 sequences, 20% to 25% seen once; the top ten hold approximately 0.75%. A further study also used this sample, focusing on T cells of mothers and their children.

The source material was blood. These receptors were taken from a girl aged 2 to 10 in good health. Each CDR3 is given with its conserved first and last residue. The order of the fields is J gene, V gene, D gene, clone size, CDR3 DNA, CDR3 protein. The D gene is left open where the match is weak. Size is stated for part of the rows, as once, few or many counts, or as a class when the clone is expanded.

TRBJ1-6 | TRBV28 | . | . | TGTGCCAGCAGAAGTTGGGGCATGTTGAGCTCCTATAATTCACCCCTCCACTTT | CASRSWGMLSSYNSPLHF
TRBJ1-2 | TRBV5-4 | . | few | TGTGCCAGCACCTCCCGGGGTTGGGTCTATGGCTACACCTTC | CASTSRGWVYGYTF
TRBJ1-4 | TRBV28 | . | few | TGTGCCAGCAGTTTATTGGGCCGTAATGAAAAACTGTTTTTT | CASSLLGRNEKLFF
TRBJ2-1 | TRBV4-3 | TRBD1 | . | TGCGCCAGCAGCTCCGGGACAGGGAGGTACAATGAGCAGTTCTTC | CASSSGTGRYNEQFF
TRBJ1-2 | TRBV28 | . | few | TGTGCCAGCAATTCAGACGCGACTAACTATGGCTACACCTTC | CASNSDATNYGYTF
TRBJ2-3 | TRBV11-2 | . | . | TGTGCCAGCGGCAGAGGACACGTTAGCACAGATACGCAGTATTTT | CASGRGHVSTDTQYF
TRBJ2-2 | TRBV12-3/TRBV12-4 | . | few | TGTGCCAGCACGAGACAGGTTACCGGGGAGCTGTTTTTT | CASTRQVTGELFF
TRBJ1-1 | TRBV5-1 | . | few | TGCGCCAGCAGCCACCCCCAGAAGAACACTGAAGCTTTCTTT | CASSHPQKNTEAFF
TRBJ2-1 | TRBV5-1 | . | . | TGCGCCAGCAGCTTGGTTCCCACAGGGACGGACAATGAGCAGTTCTTC | CASSLVPTGTDNEQFF
TRBJ2-3 | TRBV29-1 | . | few | TGCAGCGTTGAACGCCTGGGGCTCACAGATACGCAGTATTTT | CSVERLGLTDTQYF
TRBJ2-1 | TRBV12-3/TRBV12-4 | TRBD1 | . | TGTGCCACCGCTCCCGCCACCGGGACAGGGGATTCAAATGAGCAGTTCTTC | CATAPATGTGDSNEQFF
TRBJ2-5 | TRBV28 | TRBD2 | . | TGTGCCAGCAGCCCCATACAAGCGGGAGGGCCGGAGCAGTACTTC | CASSPIQAGGPEQYF
TRBJ2-5 | TRBV20-1 | . | . | TGCAGTGCCCCTAGCGTTATACAAGAGACCCAGTACTTC | CSAPSVIQETQYF
TRBJ2-7 | TRBV4-3 | . | many | TGCGCCAGCAGCCAAGACAGGTTGAGCTCCTACGAGCAGTACTTC | CASSQDRLSSYEQYF
TRBJ2-1 | TRBV9 | . | few | TGTGCCAGCAGCGGGACCGATGAGCAGTTCTTC | CASSGTDEQFF
TRBJ2-5 | TRBV20-1 | . | . | TGCAGTGCTAGACTCCCTAGAGTTAGTCGAGAGACCCAGTACTTC | CSARLPRVSRETQYF
TRBJ2-4 | TRBV6-2/TRBV6-3 | TRBD2 | . | TGTGCCAGCAGTCCATCCCTCTCGCGGGAGGCGGGCAAAAACATTCAGTACTTC | CASSPSLSREAGKNIQYF
TRBJ2-3 | TRBV14 | . | . | TGTGCCAGCAGCCAGTTCCCAGATACGCAGTATTTT | CASSQFPDTQYF
TRBJ1-2 | TRBV20-1 | . | . | TGCAGTGCTAGTGTCCCCCCCCACTATGGCTACACCTTC | CSASVPPHYGYTF
TRBJ2-6 | TRBV4-3 | TRBD1 | many | TGCGCCAGCAGTCTCGACAGGGGCTTTGGGGCCAACGTCCTGACTTTC | CASSLDRGFGANVLTF
TRBJ1-1 | TRBV29-1 | . | few | TGCAGCGTACAAGGACAGACTGAAGCTTTCTTT | CSVQGQTEAFF
TRBJ2-1 | TRBV3-1 | TRBD2 | . | TGTGCCAGCAGCCTGGGTCGGACTAGCGGCAATGAGCAGTTCTTC | CASSLGRTSGNEQFF
TRBJ2-2 | TRBV3-1 | . | few | TGTGCCAGCAGCCTCGGGACCCTCGGGGAGCTGTTTTTT | CASSLGTLGELFF
TRBJ2-5 | TRBV29-1 | . | . | TGCAGCGTTGAAGACTCAGGGGAAGAGGAAGAGACCCAGTACTTC | CSVEDSGEEEETQYF
TRBJ2-1 | TRBV4-1 | . | . | TGCGCCAGCAGCCACCCTTCCCCCGGAGGCTCCTACAATGAGCAGTTCTTC | CASSHPSPGGSYNEQFF
TRBJ1-3 | TRBV6-1 | . | . | TGTGCCAGCATTGAAGGCTCCCGAGGCGGAAACACCATATATTTT | CASIEGSRGGNTIYF
TRBJ2-1 | TRBV20-1 | . | few | TGCAGTGCTAGAGTAGCGACTGACAATGAGCAGTTCTTC | CSARVATDNEQFF
TRBJ2-1 | TRBV4-1 | . | few | TGCGCCAGCAGCCGCTACGGAACCACTAATGAGCAGTTCTTC | CASSRYGTTNEQFF
TRBJ2-1 | TRBV7-2 | . | . | TGTGCCAGCAGCTCGATACAGGGTGGGCGTGCTGAGCAGTTCTTC | CASSSIQGGRAEQFF
TRBJ1-1 | TRBV28 | . | few | TGTGCCAGCAGTCCAACCTCGACAGTGATGAACACTGAAGCTTTCTTT | CASSPTSTVMNTEAFF
TRBJ1-4 | TRBV4-2 | TRBD1 | few | TGTGCCAGCAGCGAAGACAGGGGAGGCAATGAAAAACTGTTTTTT | CASSEDRGGNEKLFF
TRBJ2-7 | TRBV24-1 | . | . | TGTGCCACCACAATAGCGGCAGGTGACCCATACGAGCAGTACTTC | CATTIAAGDPYEQYF
TRBJ2-7 | TRBV27 | TRBD1 | once | TGTGCCACTGCGGCGACAGGGGGCGTCAACTACGAGCAGTACTTC | CATAATGGVNYEQYF
TRBJ2-7 | TRBV9 | . | few | TGTGCCAGCAGCGTAGCTACAGGAGGCAGCTCCTACGAGCAGTACTTC | CASSVATGGSSYEQYF
TRBJ2-5 | TRBV12-3/TRBV12-4 | TRBD2 | many | TGTGCCAGCAGCTTAATAGCGGGCGGCGAGACCCAGTACTTC | CASSLIAGGETQYF
TRBJ2-4 | TRBV6-5 | . | . | TGTGCCAGCAGTCCCGAGGAGGGCTTGGACATTCAGTACTTC | CASSPEEGLDIQYF
TRBJ2-7 | TRBV4-3 | TRBD1 | many | TGCGCCAGCAGCTCCACCGGGACAGGGGCTTACGAGCAGTACTTC | CASSSTGTGAYEQYF
TRBJ2-7 | TRBV6-2/TRBV6-3 | . | . | TGTGCCAGCACTAATAGGTTCTACGAGCAGTACTTC | CASTNRFYEQYF
TRBJ1-1 | TRBV4-1 | TRBD1 | . | TGCGCCAGCAGCCAAGAGAGGTGGGAGGGGGCGAGCACTGAAGCTTTCTTT | CASSQERWEGASTEAFF
TRBJ1-1 | TRBV12-3/TRBV12-4 | . | . | TGTGCCAGCAGTCCAGAAGGACCAGGGATGGGTGAAGCTTTCTTT | CASSPEGPGMGEAFF
TRBJ2-3 | TRBV2 | . | few | TGTGCCAGCAGTGTGACTTACAGCACAGATACGCAGTATTTT | CASSVTYSTDTQYF
TRBJ2-2 | TRBV12-3/TRBV12-4 | TRBD2 | . | TGTGCCAGCAGTTCGACTAGCGGGAGGGACACCGGGGAGCTGTTTTTT | CASSSTSGRDTGELFF
TRBJ2-1 | TRBV25-1 | . | few | TGTGCCAGCACAGCGGTCAGGGGAGGAGATGAGCAGTTCTTC | CASTAVRGGDEQFF
TRBJ2-5 | TRBV20-1 | . | few | TGCAGTGCTAAGGGAGAGACCCAGTACTTC | CSAKGETQYF
TRBJ2-1 | TRBV21-1 | . | . | TGTGCCAGCAGCACCCTTAAAGCGAGACTCAGGGTGGGGCAGTTCTTC | CASSTLKARLRVGQFF
TRBJ2-2 | TRBV12-3/TRBV12-4 | TRBD1 | . | TGTGCCAGCAGAAAACCAGGGGGCCACGGGGAGCTGTTTTTT | CASRKPGGHGELFF
TRBJ2-5 | TRBV7-2 | TRBD2 | many | TGTGCCAGCAGCTTACTAGCGGCCCAAGAGACCCAGTACTTC | CASSLLAAQETQYF
TRBJ2-7 | TRBV29-1 | . | . | TGCAGCGTTGAACCGGGGGACGGGTCCTACGAGCAGTACTTC | CSVEPGDGSYEQYF
TRBJ1-1 | TRBV5-5 | . | few | TGTGCCAGCAGCTTATGGGTGGGCACTGAAGCTTTCTTT | CASSLWVGTEAFF
TRBJ2-6 | TRBV2 | . | . | TGTGCGGAGGGGTCTCCCTCTGGGGCCAACGTCCTGACTTTC | CAEGSPSGANVLTF
TRBJ1-6 | TRBV9 | . | . | TGTGCCAGCAGCGTTGAGGGTAGCTCACCCCTCCACTTT | CASSVEGSSPLHF
TRBJ1-5 | TRBV18 | . | . | TGTGCCAGCTCACCGGTGGGGAATCAGCCCCAGCATTTT | CASSPVGNQPQHF
TRBJ2-5 | TRBV6-1 | . | . | TGTGCCAGCAGTGCGGGACGGTATAACCAAGAGACCCAGTACTTC | CASSAGRYNQETQYF